Included here is one T cell receptor (beta chain) sequence, with context. Ten or more counts support this clonotype. There is no known antigen for this receptor. Per-nucleotide qualities are absent, and no much larger clonotype sits a single base away. From cysteine to phenylalanine, the CDR3 is 14 amino acids long. Only the CDR3 region is kept as DNA, spanning 42 bases read in frame from base 1. Sequences SQVTM (CDR1) and ANQGSEA (CDR2) are obtained from the germline V gene. Trimming costs V 1 base and J 4 bases, and their ends lie 8 bases apart. The data were obtained in a study of blood T cells in healthy people across ages (dated by TCRdb to between 2014 and 2016). Notes on the research overall: In model experiments, roughly one uniquely barcoded TCR beta cDNA molecule per two T cells was captured by template switching. To avoid experimental bias, donors of different ages were randomly spread across the sequencing lanes. The donors were divided into four age groups: young (average around 15 years), middle-aged (roughly 40), aged (about 60) and long-lived (roughly 88). Age-related changes in TCR beta repertoire diversity were measured in the study by deep sequencing normalized with unique cDNA molecular identifiers. Two additional independent replicas of 1 million unique cDNA reads from the same blood draw were analyzed for two donors (one aged 18 to 30 and one aged 80 or older).

The study at large found these results: The long-lived group showed more naive CD4+ T cells, fewer expanded clones and increased TCR diversity than the aged group, suggesting age selection. The percentage of naive T cells measured by flow cytometry correlated strongly with observed TCR beta diversity. As age increased, observed TCR beta diversity per million T cells dropped in a roughly linear way, and a significant reduction was already evident by age 40. The CMV infection status of donors was not known, potentially confounding age-related changes in expanded clonotypes. Bulk unsorted PBMC profiling prevented conclusive comparison of naive and antigen-experienced compartments. Estimates of total diversity based on one million sequenced T cells were considered lower bounds and underestimates.

The library was made by 5' RACE. The sample was run on an Illumina HiSeq 2500. A second PCR of roughly 7 to 11 cycles was run with a J-beta primer mix and a sample-barcoded 5' primer. A unique molecular identifier was introduced onto each TCR beta cDNA molecule by a template-switch 5' adaptor carrying 12 random nucleotides. Each sample yielded at least 2.5 million CDR3-containing paired-end reads. The Mint cDNA synthesis kit, primed by a TRBC-specific oligonucleotide, was used to synthesize first-strand cDNA from all RNA. All cDNA was treated with uracil-DNA glycosylase and then went through a first 18-cycle PCR with the universal primers M1SS and BC2_uni_R. In the paper's pipeline: For normalization, 1 million high-quality reads were randomly selected from each sample, with every read carrying a distinct molecular identifier. Instead of being binned into consensus sequences, reads that shared molecular identifiers were thrown out. CDR3 identification, clonotype clustering and error correction used MiTCR with a Q25 quality threshold and the strictest error-elimination algorithm. A nonparametric unseen species model with Euler transformation was used to estimate a lower bound on total TCR beta diversity. Using fastp at Q25 and MiXCR, TCRdb reprocessed the public reads and kept productive beta chains. Every CDR3 protein is listed once, alongside the most common genes and DNA of its rows. The V and J calls follow TCRdb's processing rather than the paper's. This sample lists roughly 790,000 distinct CDR3 sequences; around 40% were detected once. The ten biggest clones cover approximately 22% of the sample.

Systemically healthy Caucasian individuals from Russia, 39 in total and aged about 6 to 100 years, were included as donors. Around 9.9 milliliters of peripheral blood were collected from each donor into EDTA-treated Vacutainer tubes. PBMCs were isolated by Ficoll-Paque density-gradient centrifugation, with at least 7 million obtained per sample. Trizol reagent was used to extract total RNA from PBMCs, with at least 5.5 micrograms per sample. Naive CD45RAhigh/CD27high T cell percentages were measured by flow cytometry on a PBMC aliquot from every donor. The specimen was blood. This clonotype was sampled from a woman aged 55 to 70 in good health. Recombination joined TRBV29-1 with TRBJ2-6, with the D segment identity uncertain. The CDR3 protein is CSVEGIAGANVLTF. The nucleotide sequence reads as follows: TGCAGCGTTGAAGGGATAGCCGGGGCCAACGTCCTGACTTTC. With the rest looked up from the reference TRBV29-1 and TRBJ2-6 genes rather than sequenced, the full variable domain is SAVISQKPSRDICQRGTSLTIQCQVDSQVTMMFWYRQQPGQSLTLIATANQGSEATYESGFVIDKFPISRPNLTFSTLTVSNMSPEDSSIYLCSVEGIAGANVLTFGAGSRLTVL.